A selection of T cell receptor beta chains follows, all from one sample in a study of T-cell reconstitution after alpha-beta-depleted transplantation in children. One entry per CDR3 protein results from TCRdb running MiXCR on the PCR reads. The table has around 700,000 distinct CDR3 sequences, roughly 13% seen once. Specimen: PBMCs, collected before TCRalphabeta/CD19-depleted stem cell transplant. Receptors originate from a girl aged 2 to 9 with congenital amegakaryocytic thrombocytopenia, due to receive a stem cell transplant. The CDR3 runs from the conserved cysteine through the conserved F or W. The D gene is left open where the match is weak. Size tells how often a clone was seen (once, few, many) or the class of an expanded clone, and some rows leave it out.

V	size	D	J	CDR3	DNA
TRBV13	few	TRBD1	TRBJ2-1	CASRPGQDETHEQFF	TGTGCCAGCAGACCCGGACAGGACGAGACTCATGAGCAGTTCTTC
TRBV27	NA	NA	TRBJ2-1	CASSSFYNEQFF	TGTGCCAGCAGTTCATTCTACAATGAGCAGTTCTTC
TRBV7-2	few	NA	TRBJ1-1	CASGGGHYTEAFF	TGTGCCAGCGGGGGGGGGCATTACACTGAAGCTTTCTTT
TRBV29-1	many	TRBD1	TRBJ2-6	CSVEWDSSTWGANVLTF	TGCAGCGTTGAGTGGGACAGTTCTACGTGGGGGGCCAACGTCCTGACTTTC
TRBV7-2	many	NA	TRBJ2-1	CASTLVETKYNEQFF	TGTGCCAGCACTCTGGTCGAGACCAAATACAATGAGCAGTTCTTC
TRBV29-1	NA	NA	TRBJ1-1	CSVGVQGLNTEAFF	TGCAGCGTTGGGGTCCAGGGATTGAACACTGAAGCTTTCTTT
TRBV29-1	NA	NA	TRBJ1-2	CSVEAGGQTGGYTF	TGCAGCGTTGAGGCGGGGGGGCAGACGGGTGGCTACACCTTC
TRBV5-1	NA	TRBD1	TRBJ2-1	CASRRSGTGTYYNEQFF	TGCGCCAGCAGAAGGTCCGGGACAGGGACCTACTACAATGAGCAGTTCTTC
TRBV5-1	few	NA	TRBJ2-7	CASSSDRSGLGYEQYF	TGCGCCAGCAGCTCCGACAGGTCAGGATTGGGTTACGAGCAGTACTTC
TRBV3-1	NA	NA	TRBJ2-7	CASSQDGSAPYEQYF	TGTGCCAGCAGCCAAGACGGATCGGCCCCCTACGAGCAGTACTTC
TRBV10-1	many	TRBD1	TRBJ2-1	CASSEDRGNEQFF	TGCGCCAGCAGTGAGGACAGGGGCAATGAGCAGTTCTTC
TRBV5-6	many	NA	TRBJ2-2	CASSRTSPGELFF	TGTGCCAGCAGCCGAACTAGCCCCGGGGAGCTGTTTTTT
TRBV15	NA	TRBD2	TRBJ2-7	CATSRLGTSGSYEQYF	TGTGCCACCAGCAGATTGGGGACTAGCGGGAGTTACGAGCAGTACTTC
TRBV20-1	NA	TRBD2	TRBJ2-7	CSARGGSDEQYF	TGCAGTGCTAGAGGCGGGAGCGACGAGCAGTACTTC
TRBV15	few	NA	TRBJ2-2	CATSRGLPNTGELFF	TGTGCCACCAGCAGAGGTCTACCGAACACCGGGGAGCTGTTTTTT
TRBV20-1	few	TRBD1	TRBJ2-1	CSARATGTGANEQFF	TGCAGTGCTAGAGCCACGGGGACAGGAGCCAATGAGCAGTTCTTC
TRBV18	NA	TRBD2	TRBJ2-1	CASSPLPLAGGQAFF	TGTGCCAGCTCACCGTTACCTCTAGCGGGAGGCCAGGCGTTCTTC
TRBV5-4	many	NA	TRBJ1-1	CASSLSSAGEIGEDTEAFF	TGTGCCAGCAGCTTGTCTTCGGCAGGAGAGATTGGGGAGGACACTGAAGCTTTCTTT
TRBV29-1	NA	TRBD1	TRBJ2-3	CSVAQGQDTQYF	TGCAGCGTTGCCCAGGGACAGGATACGCAGTATTTT
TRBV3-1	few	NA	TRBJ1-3	CASSQMTTEDTIYF	TGTGCCAGCAGCCAAATGACCACGGAGGACACCATATATTTT
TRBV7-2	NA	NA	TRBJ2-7	CASSLVLGGNREQYF	TGTGCCAGCAGCTTAGTCCTGGGGGGAAATCGCGAGCAGTACTTC
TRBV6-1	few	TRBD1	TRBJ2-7	CASSFAGTGTYEQYF	TGTGCCAGCAGCTTTGCCGGGACAGGGACCTACGAGCAGTACTTC
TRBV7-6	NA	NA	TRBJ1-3	CASSTGGGKNTIYF	TGTGCCAGCAGCACCGGCGGGGGTAAAAACACCATATATTTT
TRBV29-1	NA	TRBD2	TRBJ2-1	CSVEDLSGRADEQFF	TGCAGCGTTGAAGACCTGAGCGGGAGGGCTGATGAGCAGTTCTTC
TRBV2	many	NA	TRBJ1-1	CASIRTANTEAFF	TGTGCCAGCATTCGGACAGCCAACACTGAAGCTTTCTTT
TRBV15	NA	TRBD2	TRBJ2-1	CATSGPGLATFSHQFF	TGTGCCACCAGCGGTCCGGGACTAGCGACATTCTCCCACCAGTTCTTC
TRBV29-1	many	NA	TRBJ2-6	CSVGDPFPTGANVLTF	TGCAGCGTTGGGGATCCATTCCCGACTGGGGCCAACGTCCTGACTTTC
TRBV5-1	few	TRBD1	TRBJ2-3	CASRQGATDTQYF	TGCGCCAGCCGACAGGGGGCAACAGATACGCAGTATTTT
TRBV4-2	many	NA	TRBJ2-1	CASSQARSSSYNEQFF	TGTGCCAGCAGCCAAGCCCGCTCTAGCTCCTACAATGAGCAGTTCTTC
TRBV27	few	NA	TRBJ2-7	CASSPAPASYEQYF	TGTGCCAGCAGCCCCGCCCCGGCCTCCTACGAGCAGTACTTC
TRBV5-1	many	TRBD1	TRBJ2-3	CASSLFQGASDTQYF	TGCGCCAGCAGCTTGTTCCAGGGGGCTTCAGATACGCAGTATTTT
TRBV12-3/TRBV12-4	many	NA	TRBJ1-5	CASSLVPEQPQHF	TGTGCCAGCAGTTTAGTACCCGAACAGCCCCAGCATTTT
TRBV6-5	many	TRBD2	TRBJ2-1	CASSYSGGSSGEQFF	TGTGCCAGCAGTTACTCGGGCGGGAGTAGTGGTGAGCAGTTCTTC
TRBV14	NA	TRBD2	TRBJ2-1	CASNSALAGRNYNEQFF	TGTGCCAGCAACTCGGCACTAGCGGGGAGGAACTACAATGAGCAGTTCTTC
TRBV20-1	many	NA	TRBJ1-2	CSALTESNPYGYTF	TGCAGTGCTTTGACAGAGTCAAATCCCTATGGCTACACCTTC
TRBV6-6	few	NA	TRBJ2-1	CASSALVVEQFF	TGTGCCAGCAGTGCACTAGTCGTTGAGCAGTTCTTC
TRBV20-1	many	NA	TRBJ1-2	CSARGGAGSYGYTF	TGCAGTGCTAGAGGGGGGGCCGGTAGCTATGGCTACACCTTC
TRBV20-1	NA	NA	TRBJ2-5	CSARVAASPIETQYF	TGCAGTGCTAGAGTGGCAGCGTCCCCGATCGAGACCCAGTACTTC
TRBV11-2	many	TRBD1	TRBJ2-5	CASSFPRRDREETQYF	TGTGCCAGCAGCTTTCCCCGCCGGGACAGGGAAGAGACCCAGTACTTC
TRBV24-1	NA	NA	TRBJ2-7	CATSPGQPYEQYF	TGTGCCACTTCCCCGGGGCAGCCCTACGAGCAGTACTTC
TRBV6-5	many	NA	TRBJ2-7	CASSYGRKSSYEQYF	TGTGCCAGCAGTTACGGCAGGAAAAGCTCCTACGAGCAGTACTTC
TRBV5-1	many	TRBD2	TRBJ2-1	CASSQTSEVYNEQFF	TGCGCCAGCAGCCAGACTAGCGAGGTCTACAATGAGCAGTTCTTC
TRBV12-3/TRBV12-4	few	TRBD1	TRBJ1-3	CASSRTGRSGNTIYF	TGTGCCAGCAGTCGGACAGGACGGTCTGGAAACACCATATATTTT